This T cell receptor (beta chain) came from a study of blood T cell repertoires in COVID-19. Study information: From the United States, Italy and Spain came samples of acute and convalescent COVID-19.

This CDR3 is built from 14 residues. CDR1 and CDR2 from the germline V gene are LNHDA and SQIVND (reference sequence). With 3 bases removed from V and 2 bases from J, the gap between germline ends came to 10 bases. This clone was counted between two and nine times. The protocol was immunoSEQ multiplex PCR, while the TCRdb copy is restricted to in-frame clones and leaves out a portion. The sample has about 400,000 clones; around nine tenths are singletons. The sequence was obtained from a woman between 25 and 40 years old with acute or convalescent COVID-19. This chain uses TRBV19 with TRBJ1-1; no firm D call. The sequenced sample consisted of peripheral blood. CDR3 coding DNA: TGTGCCAGTAGTATCATCTTGCGCAACACTGAAGCTTTCTTT. It codes for CASSIILRNTEAFF.